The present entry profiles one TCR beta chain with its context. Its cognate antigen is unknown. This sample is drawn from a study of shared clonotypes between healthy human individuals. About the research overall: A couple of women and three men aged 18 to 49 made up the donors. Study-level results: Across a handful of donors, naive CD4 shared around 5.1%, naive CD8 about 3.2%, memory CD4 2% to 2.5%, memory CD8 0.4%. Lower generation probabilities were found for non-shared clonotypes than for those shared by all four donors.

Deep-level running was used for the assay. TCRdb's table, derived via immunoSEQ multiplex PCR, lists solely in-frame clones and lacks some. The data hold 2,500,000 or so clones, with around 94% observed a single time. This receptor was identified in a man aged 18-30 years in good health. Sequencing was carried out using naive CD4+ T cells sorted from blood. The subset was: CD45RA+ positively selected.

In nucleotides, the CDR3 is TGTGCCAGCAGCGACGGAGGGGGAGCCTCCTACAATGAGCAGTTCTTC. It is translated as CASSDGGGASYNEQFF. The chain carries TRBV9 and TRBJ2-1; D might be TRBD1 or TRBD2, each matching 6 bases. The CDR3 is made up of 16 amino acids. The germline CDR1 and CDR2 sequences are SGDLS and YYNGEE. V was cut by 3 bases and J by 0 bases, with 13 bases left in between.